The clone carrying this TCR beta chain was seen a handful of times. Its antigen is unidentified. The germline CDR1 and CDR2 sequences are LNHDA and SQIVND (reference sequence). The junction had 6 bases not matched to a gene; V was cut back by 1 base and J by 5 bases. The CDR3 is made up of 16 amino acids. TCR cDNA libraries were made from RNA using a previously described, modified protocol. Per the study methods: Each donor had about 100,000 to nearly 550,000 clonotypes. TCRdb analysed the 5' RACE reads with MiXCR anew, one entry per CDR3 protein. In this record, the V and J calls reflect TCRdb's handling and not the investigators' own analysis. The table has roughly 340,000 distinct CDR3 sequences, roughly 31% seen once; the top ten hold roughly 6.1%. The sample originates from a study of identical twins' blood T cells. The study's findings and limits: V gene usage reportedly matched far better within twin pairs than unrelated donors. Twin repertoire similarity may partly reflect shared environment.

The sequencing input was PBMCs. The chain links TRBV19 to TRBJ2-1; 9 bases map to TRBD1. The receptor's source is a woman aged 18-49 years in good health. For the CDR3, the DNA is TGTGCCAGTAGTATAGCGACAGGGGGAATGGACAATGAGCAGTTCTTC. It specifies CASSIATGGMDNEQFF.